This TCR beta chain came from a study of neurological immune-mediated disorders. Between the trimmed V and J ends, which lost 5 bases and 1 base, there was a span of 11 bases. This CDR3 spans 13 amino acids. CDR1 DFQATT and CDR2 SNEGSKA come from the germline V gene (reference sequence). The table lists this clonotype with many counts. The output of every sequencing run, over 190 million TCR-beta sequences, came from 15-18 subjects. TCRdb processed the 5' RACE reads anew with MiXCR; each CDR3 protein has one entry. The sample yields 50,000 to 80,000 distinct CDR3 sequences, 3.4% seen once. The source material was PBMCs. The receptor's source is a man aged 35-49 years with multiple sclerosis. The rearrangement links TRBV20-1 to TRBJ2-5; D is unresolved. The CDR3 DNA reads as TGCAGTGCTGATGCCGAAGCCCAAGAGACCCAGTACTTC. Its translation: CSADAEAQETQYF.